Following are 20 T cell receptor beta chains from one sample sequenced in a study of regulatory T cells in long-lasting Graves disease. According to the study, TCR beta libraries were built with iRepertoire HTBI primers and CDR3-region Arm-PCR. TCRdb used MiXCR to reprocess the multiplex PCR reads, holding one entry per CDR3 protein. The sample shows 350,000 to 500,000 distinct CDR3 sequences, about 21% of them seen only once. Time point denoted: persistent/refractory GD, antithyroid drugs over 5 years with positive TRAb. Making the TCR library involved RNA that had been extracted from PBMCs. The input for sequencing was peripheral blood mononuclear cells (PBMCs), taken when the disease was refractory, from a patient treated with antithyroid drugs. These receptors were collected from a female donor with Graves disease.

This clonotype has just a few counts. The chain uses TRBV15 and TRBJ2-1; 12 bases align to TRBD2. The length of the CDR3 is 15 residues. The germline gives CDR1 LNHNV, CDR2 YYDKDF (reference sequence). Unmatched junction bases numbered 2, after V lost 1 base and J lost 7 bases. The CDR3 bases are TGTGCCACCAGCAGAGGACTAGCGGGAGTTAATGAGCAGTTCTTC. This codes for CATSRGLAGVNEQFF.

This clonotype has just a few counts. The rearrangement uses TRBV19 and TRBJ1-1, with a tentative D call TRBD1 (5 bases). CDR1 is LNHDA, CDR2 SQIVND, per germline (reference sequence). The CDR3 contains 14 residues. The germline V and J ends were trimmed by 4 bases and 5 bases, with 14 bases remaining between them. The CDR3 sequence: CASSKAGTGTEAFF. The CDR3 DNA sequence: TGTGCCAGTAGTAAAGCAGGGACCGGGACTGAAGCTTTCTTT.

This clonotype has at least ten counts. The chain employs TRBV6-1 and TRBJ2-5; 12 bases map to TRBD2. V lost 5 bases to trimming and J lost 3 bases; unmatched junction nucleotides: 4. Germline CDR1 and CDR2: MNHNS and SASEGT. CDR3 size: 15 residues. Here the CDR3 DNA reads TGTGCCAGCAGTAGGACTAGCGGGGTCAAAGAGACCCAGTACTTC. Amino acids: CASSRTSGVKETQYF.

The V call is TRBV2, the J call TRBJ2-7; D gene ambiguous. Trimming removed 3 bases at V and 3 bases at J, with 6 bases between. This CDR3 has 12 amino acids. Looked up from germline, CDR1 is SNHLY and CDR2 is FYNNEI. The CDR3 sequence: CASSEVLYEQYF. Written as DNA, the CDR3 is TGTGCCAGCAGTGAGGTTCTCTACGAGCAGTACTTC.

This clonotype has a handful of counts. The chain carries TRBV28 and TRBJ1-5; 7 bases align to TRBD1. With 6 bases clipped from V and 7 bases from J, the junction kept 12 bases outside the gene matches. Germline V gene sequence: CDR1 MDHEN, CDR2 SYDVKM. There are 15 residues in the CDR3. The CDR3 is CASSTKGQWYQPQHF. CDR3 DNA: TGTGCCAGCAGCACTAAGGGACAGTGGTACCAGCCCCAGCATTTT.

This clonotype appeared a single time. The CDR3 region has the DNA TGTGCCAGCAGTGAAGCGCGTCTAGCGGGAGGGCCGGGGTACAATGAGCAGTTCTTC. This translates into CASSEARLAGGPGYNEQFF. The chain uses TRBV2 and TRBJ2-1; 12 nucleotides match TRBD2. Germline V gene sequence: CDR1 SNHLY, CDR2 FYNNEI. Trimming at V came to 0 bases and at J to 4 bases, leaving 10 bases not matched to a gene. This CDR3 region has 19 residues.

The chain employs TRBV19 and TRBJ1-5; tentative D call: TRBD1 (5 bases). Germline V gene sequence: CDR1 LNHDA, CDR2 SQIVND (reference sequence). This CDR3 contains 14 residues. The V end was cut by 6 bases, the J end by 3 bases, with 12 bases between. As DNA, the CDR3 is TGTGCCAGTAGAACAGGAGAAAACAATCAGCCCCAGCATTTT. It is translated as CASRTGENNQPQHF.

This clonotype was recorded many times. The rearrangement links TRBV11-2 to TRBJ2-7, with no clear D. CDR3 size: 11 residues. CDR1 is SGHAT and CDR2 is FQNNGV in the germline V gene. The V end lost 1 base, the J end lost 7 bases, and 5 bases lay between the germline ends. The DNA for the CDR3 is TGTGCCAGCAGCTTAGTGGCTGAGCAGTACTTC. Protein: CASSLVAEQYF. The variable domain in full, with the rest retrieved from reference TRBV11-2 and TRBJ2-7, is EAGVAQSPRYKIIEKRQSVAFWCNPISGHATLYWYQQILGQGPKLLIQFQNNGVVDDSQLPKDRFSAERLKGVDSTLKIQPAKLEDSAVYLCASSLVAEQYFGPGTRLTVT.

A few counts support this clonotype. This rearrangement joins TRBV6-1 to TRBJ2-1; 7 positions match TRBD2. Germline V gives CDR1 MNHNS, CDR2 SASEGT. The ends lost 4 bases at V and 4 bases at J; junction bases unmatched: 1. This CDR3 comprises 13 residues. CDR3 amino acids: CASSGDYYNEQFF. The CDR3 bases are TGTGCCAGCAGTGGGGACTATTACAATGAGCAGTTCTTC.

The V call is TRBV7-9, the J call TRBJ2-7; perhaps D is TRBD1 or TRBD2 (5 bases each). The V gene lost 5 bases and the J gene lost 0 bases, with 11 bases spanning the gap. CDR3 size: 14 residues. The germline gives CDR1 SEHNR, CDR2 FQNEAQ (reference sequence). CDR3 residues: CASSDYQGSYEQYF. Here the CDR3 DNA reads TGTGCCAGCAGCGACTACCAGGGCTCCTACGAGCAGTACTTC.

Turning to this clonotype: A much larger clone differs by one base, so this may be a read error. The chain uses TRBV6-5 and TRBJ2-1; D not certain. This CDR3 contains 12 residues. Germline V lookup: CDR1 MNHEY, CDR2 SVGAGI. Here the CDR3 reads CASSYSYNEQLF. CDR3 in DNA: TGTGCCAGCAGTTACTCGTACAATGAGCAGCTCTTC.

The chain combines TRBV2 with TRBJ1-2, with TRBD1 matching over 11 bases. Germline-derived CDR1 and CDR2 are SNHLY and FYNNEI. V dropped 5 bases and J dropped 4; count of bases not matched to a gene: 3. The CDR3 length is 14 residues. CDR3 protein: CASSTGQGAYGYTF. In DNA, the CDR3 is TGTGCCAGCAGTACAGGACAGGGGGCCTATGGCTACACCTTC.

This clonotype was counted many times. The rearrangement links TRBV5-1 to TRBJ2-7; D is uncertain. Germline V CDR1 and CDR2: SGHRS, YFSETQ. The ends were cut back, 4 bases at V and 2 bases at J, with 16 bases in the middle. CDR3 length equals 15 residues. The CDR3 DNA sequence: TGCGCCAGCAGCATGGCTGCCTCTACGACCTACGAGCAGTACTTC. It yields the protein CASSMAASTTYEQYF.

This clonotype was counted ten times or more. The chain couples TRBV7-9 to TRBJ1-3; D call uncertain. This CDR3 comprises 14 residues. V was cut by 1 base and J by 3 bases, with 7 bases left in between. Germline CDR1 SEHNR, CDR2 FQNEAQ (reference sequence). The CDR3 nucleotides are TGTGCCAGCAGCTTAGAAGGGATTGGAAACACCATATATTTT. This encodes CASSLEGIGNTIYF.

This clonotype was picked up a small number of times. The V gene is TRBV5-1, the J gene TRBJ2-5; D unclear. The V end lost 4 bases, the J end lost 2 bases, and 9 bases lay between the germline ends. CDR3 length: 13 amino acids. The germline CDR1 and CDR2 sequences are SGHRS and YFSETQ. The CDR3 DNA sequence: TGCGCCAGCAGCGGCGGTTCACAAGAGACCCAGTACTTC. Translation: CASSGGSQETQYF.

This clonotype has a count of ten or more. The rearrangement links TRBV12-3 or TRBV12-4 to TRBJ2-5; 13 bases are a match to TRBD2. The CDR3 is made up of 17 amino acids. Trimming cost V 7 bases and J 5 bases; bases outside gene matches: 13. The CDR3 DNA follows: TGTGCCAGCACCATAAAGGGACTAGCGGGAAACCCGGAGACCCAGTACTTC. It specifies CASTIKGLAGNPETQYF.

This clonotype has a count of ten or more. The chain has TRBV20-1 and TRBJ2-5; TRBD1 matches at 7 bases. The CDR3 sequence is 11 residues long. Germline CDR1 and CDR2: DFQATT and SNEGSKA (reference sequence). CDR3 sequence reads: CRPGQQETQYF. CDR3 nucleotides: TGCAGACCGGGACAGCAAGAGACCCAGTACTTC.

At least ten counts were recorded for this clonotype. The chain combines TRBV7-9 with TRBJ2-5, with 7 nucleotides matching TRBD2. Looked up from germline, CDR1 is SEHNR and CDR2 is FQNEAQ (reference sequence). The V gene end was trimmed by 0 bases and the J gene end by 0 bases; junction bases not matched to a gene: 4. This CDR3 contains 16 residues. The CDR3: CASSLAVREYQETQYF. For the CDR3, the DNA is TGTGCCAGCAGCTTAGCGGTGCGGGAGTACCAAGAGACCCAGTACTTC.

The DNA for the CDR3 is TGTGCCAGCAGTGCCGGACTAGCGGGTCCGCGGGAGACCCAGTACTTC. It codes for CASSAGLAGPRETQYF. V gene TRBV6-1 combines with J gene TRBJ2-5, with TRBD2 matching 11 bases. There are 16 residues in the CDR3. The germline gives CDR1 MNHNS, CDR2 SASEGT. Trimming cost V 4 bases and J 5 bases; bases outside gene matches: 9.

V and J are TRBV11-1 and TRBJ2-6, with 11 bases fitting TRBD1. The germline V gene has CDR1 SGHAT and CDR2 FQDESV (reference sequence). CDR3 length: 17 amino acids. J lost 2 bases, V lost 5 bases, and 5 bases had no gene match. CDR3 coding DNA: TGTGCCAGCAGCCCCGGACAGGGGGCCACTGGGGCCAACGTCCTGACTTTC. It translates to CASSPGQGATGANVLTF. The variable domain in full, with the rest retrieved from reference TRBV11-1 and TRBJ2-6, is EAEVAQSPRYKITEKSQAVAFWCDPISGHATLYWYRQILGQGPELLVQFQDESVVDDSQLPKDRFSAERLKGVDSTLKIQPAELGDSAMYLCASSPGQGATGANVLTFGAGSRLTVL.